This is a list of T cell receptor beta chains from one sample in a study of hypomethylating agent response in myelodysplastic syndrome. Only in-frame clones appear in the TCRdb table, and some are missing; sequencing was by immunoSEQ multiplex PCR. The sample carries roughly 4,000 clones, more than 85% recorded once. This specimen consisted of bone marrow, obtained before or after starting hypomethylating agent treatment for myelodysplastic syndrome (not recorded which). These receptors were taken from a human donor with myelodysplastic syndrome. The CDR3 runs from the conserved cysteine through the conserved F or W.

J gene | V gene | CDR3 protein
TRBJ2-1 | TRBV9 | CASSDVGRSYNEQFF
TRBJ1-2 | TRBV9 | CASSAGTGGAVYGYTF
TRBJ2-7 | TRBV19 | CASRSRQGTPYEQYF
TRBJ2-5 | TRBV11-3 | CASSLSRLGGAGETQYF
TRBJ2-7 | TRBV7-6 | CASSLEGVGASYEQYF
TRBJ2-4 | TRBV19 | CASNPTSGVAKNIQYF
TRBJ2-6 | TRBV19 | CASSKGQAASGANVLTF
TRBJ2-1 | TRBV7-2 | CASSLSSRVNEQFF
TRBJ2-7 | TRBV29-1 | CSVKTSGTGAYEQYF
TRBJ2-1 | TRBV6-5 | CASSEGLYNEQFF
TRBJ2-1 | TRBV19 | CASSIGAGGLYYNEQFF
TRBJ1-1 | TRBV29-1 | CSVGSNTEAFF
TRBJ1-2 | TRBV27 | CASRPDTLPYGYTF
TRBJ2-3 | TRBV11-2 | CASSLASGKRGADTQYF
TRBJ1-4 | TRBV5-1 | CASSLFGTSTNEKLFF
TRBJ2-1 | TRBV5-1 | CASSLGPGGGHNEQFF
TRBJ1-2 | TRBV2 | CASQATGALHGYTF
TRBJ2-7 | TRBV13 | CATQEGTGLRSQYF
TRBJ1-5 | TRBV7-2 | CASSLGTGQGQPQHF
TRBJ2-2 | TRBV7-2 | CASSLQFTGELFF